Sequencing of this T cell receptor beta chain was carried out in a study of shared clonotypes between healthy human individuals. This clone was recorded only once. The sample carries other DNA sequences with the same CDR3. Assay used: immunoSEQ multiplex PCR; TCRdb lists only in-frame clones, some missing. The table shows about 1.5 million clones, with 95% to 99% occurring only once. The clonotype was recovered from a man younger than 40 in good health. What was sequenced was naive CD4+ T cells sorted from blood. Subset: CD45RA+ positively selected.

This chain's CDR3 is CASSLGDTNTEAFF. The DNA for the CDR3 is TGCGCCAGCAGCTTGGGGGACACGAACACTGAAGCTTTCTTT. The V call is TRBV5-1, the J call TRBJ1-1; TRBD1 might be the D (6 bases). Germline V gene data show CDR1 as SGHRS and CDR2 as YFSETQ. The CDR3 length is 14 residues. V was cut by 0 bases and J by 1 base, with 7 bases left in between.